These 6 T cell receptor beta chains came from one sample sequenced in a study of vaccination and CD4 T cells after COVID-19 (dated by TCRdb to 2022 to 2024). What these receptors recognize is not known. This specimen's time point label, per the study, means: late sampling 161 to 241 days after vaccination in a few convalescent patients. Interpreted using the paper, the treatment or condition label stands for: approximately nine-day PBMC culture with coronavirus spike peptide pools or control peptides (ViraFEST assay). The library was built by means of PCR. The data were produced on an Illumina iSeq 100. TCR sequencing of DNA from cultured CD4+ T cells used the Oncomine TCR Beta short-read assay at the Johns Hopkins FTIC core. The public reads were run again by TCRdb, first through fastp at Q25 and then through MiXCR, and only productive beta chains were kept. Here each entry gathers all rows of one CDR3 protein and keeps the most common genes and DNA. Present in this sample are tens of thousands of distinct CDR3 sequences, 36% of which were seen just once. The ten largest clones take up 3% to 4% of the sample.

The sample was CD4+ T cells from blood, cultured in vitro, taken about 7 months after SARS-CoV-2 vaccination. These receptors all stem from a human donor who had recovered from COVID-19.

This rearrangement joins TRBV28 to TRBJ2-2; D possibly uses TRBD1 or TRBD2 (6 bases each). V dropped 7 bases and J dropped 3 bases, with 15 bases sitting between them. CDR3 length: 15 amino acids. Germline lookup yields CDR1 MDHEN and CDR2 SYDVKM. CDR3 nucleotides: TGTGCCAGCATAGGACGGGGGCTGGACACCGGGGAGCTGTTTTTT. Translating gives CASIGRGLDTGELFF.

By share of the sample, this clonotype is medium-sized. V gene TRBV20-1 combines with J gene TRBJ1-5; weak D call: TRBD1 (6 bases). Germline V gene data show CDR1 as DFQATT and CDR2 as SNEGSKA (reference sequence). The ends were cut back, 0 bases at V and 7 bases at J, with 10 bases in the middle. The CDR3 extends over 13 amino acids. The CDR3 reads CSARDGGGQPQHF. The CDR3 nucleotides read TGCAGTGCTAGAGATGGGGGGGGCCAGCCCCAGCATTTT.

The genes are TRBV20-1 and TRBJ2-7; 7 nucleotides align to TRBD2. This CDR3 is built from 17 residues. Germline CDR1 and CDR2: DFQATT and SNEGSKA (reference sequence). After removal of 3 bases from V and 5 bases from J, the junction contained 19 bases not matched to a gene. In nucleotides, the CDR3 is TGCAGTGCTAGGGCCCGGATGGGAGGCGGGAGTATCCACGAGCAGTACTTC. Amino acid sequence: CSARARMGGGSIHEQYF.

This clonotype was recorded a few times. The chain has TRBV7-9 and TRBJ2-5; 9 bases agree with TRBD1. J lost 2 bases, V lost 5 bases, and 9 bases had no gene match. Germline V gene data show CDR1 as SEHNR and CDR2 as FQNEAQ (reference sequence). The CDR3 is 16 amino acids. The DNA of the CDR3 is TGTGCCAGCAGCAGACGGACAGGGGCCATACAAGAGACCCAGTACTTC. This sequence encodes CASSRRTGAIQETQYF.

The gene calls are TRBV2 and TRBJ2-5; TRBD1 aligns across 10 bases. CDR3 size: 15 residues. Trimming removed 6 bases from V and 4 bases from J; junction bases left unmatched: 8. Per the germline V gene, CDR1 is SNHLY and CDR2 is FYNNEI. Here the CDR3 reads CASRGDRGGRETQYF. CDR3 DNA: TGTGCCAGCAGGGGGGACAGGGGAGGACGAGAGACCCAGTACTTC.

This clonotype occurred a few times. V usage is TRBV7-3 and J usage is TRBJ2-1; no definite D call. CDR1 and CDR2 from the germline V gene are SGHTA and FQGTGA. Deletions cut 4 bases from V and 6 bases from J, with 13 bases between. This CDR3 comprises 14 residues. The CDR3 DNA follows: TGTGCCAGCAGCTCCGACGGGCCACCCAATGAGCAGTTCTTC. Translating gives CASSSDGPPNEQFF.